This is a list of T cell receptor beta chains from one sample in a study of technical replicates of blood from several donors. Sequencing was performed with immunoSEQ multiplex PCR; in TCRdb, only in-frame clones are kept and a portion is missing. The sample includes about 83,000 clones, roughly nine tenths of them seen just once. Sequencing used T cells isolated from PBMCs. These receptors all come from a human donor in good health. CDR3s include the opening cysteine and the closing phenylalanine or tryptophan. D genes are given only for firm matches. Clone size is not always given. Where it is, it says once, few, many or a class for expanded clones.

size,V,D,J,DNA,CDR3
-,TRBV4-2,-,TRBJ2-3,TGTGCCAGCAGCCAAGGTACTATCAGGGACTCAGATACGCAGTATTTT,CASSQGTIRDSDTQYF
-,TRBV11-2,TRBD1,TRBJ2-5,TGTGCCAGCAGCTTCGGCACAGGGGGCGCGGGAGAGACCCAGTACTTC,CASSFGTGGAGETQYF
-,TRBV6-5,-,TRBJ2-7,TGTGCCAGCAGGGGACTTGACTCCTACGAGCAGTACTTC,CASRGLDSYEQYF
-,TRBV7-9,-,TRBJ1-1,TGTGCCAGCAGCTTATTTCAGGGAGGGGGTGGCACTGAAGCTTTCTTT,CASSLFQGGGGTEAFF
-,TRBV13,-,TRBJ2-2,TGTGCCAGCAGCTTATTATCTGAGGTGACCGGGGAGCTGTTTTTT,CASSLLSEVTGELFF
-,TRBV27,TRBD1,TRBJ1-2,TGTGCCAGCAGCGGGACAGGGGGCTTCTATGGCTACACCTTC,CASSGTGGFYGYTF
-,TRBV6-6,-,TRBJ2-2,TGTGCCAGCAGTTCGACACCGCTTAACACCGGGGAGCTGTTTTTT,CASSSTPLNTGELFF
once,TRBV29-1,TRBD2,TRBJ2-2,TGCAGCGTAGGACTAGCGGGCCCTCCGGGCACCGGGGAGCTGTTTTTT,CSVGLAGPPGTGELFF
-,TRBV9,-,TRBJ2-3,TGTGCCAGCAGCCTGGAGTACACAGATACGCAGTATTTT,CASSLEYTDTQYF
-,TRBV5-4,-,TRBJ1-4,TGTGCCAGCAGCCTAACGATCGCAACTAATGAAAAACTGTTTTTT,CASSLTIATNEKLFF
once,TRBV5-1,TRBD1,TRBJ2-7,TGCGCCAGCAGCGAGGGGACAGGGGTCTACGAGCAGTACTTC,CASSEGTGVYEQYF
-,TRBV5-6,TRBD1,TRBJ1-1,TGTGCCAGCGAGCTTGGCGGGACAGACACTGAAGCTTTCTTT,CASELGGTDTEAFF